This record concerns one T cell receptor beta chain sequence. This sample is drawn from a study of blood T cell repertoires in COVID-19. Looking at the study overall: Material from acute and convalescent COVID-19 was sourced from the United States, Italy and Spain. T cells, B-cell-depleted T cells, or PBMCs supplied cDNA or gDNA.

The CDR3 has 14 residues. In germline, CDR1 is MNHEY, CDR2 SMNVEV (reference sequence). With V trimmed by 10 bases and J by 6 bases, 9 bases remained unmatched. The table came from immunoSEQ multiplex PCR; TCRdb's copy has only in-frame clones and leaves some out. The table lists 490,000 or so clones, 75% to 90% of them singletons. The sequenced material came from PBMCs or T cells enriched from blood (not recorded which). This TCR came from a woman aged 55-70 years who had recovered from COVID-19. The chain links TRBV27 to TRBJ1-5; 10 bases line up with TRBD1. CDR3 sequence reads: CATSRDRGGQPQHF. The CDR3 DNA sequence: TGTGCCACCTCCCGGGACAGGGGTGGTCAGCCCCAGCATTTT.